This record covers a single T cell receptor beta chain. Its antigen remains unknown. Generated by immunoSEQ multiplex PCR, the TCRdb table keeps only in-frame clones and is missing some. Of 95,000 to 100,000 clones listed, about 89% were seen once; the top ten hold 6.6%. The data are from a study of PD-1 blockade in classical Hodgkin lymphoma. General study points: The origin of the repertoire differences remains undefined, with disease activity or prior therapy as possible causes.

The patients all showed relapse after autologous stem cell transplantation, while their brentuximab vedotin exposure varied. V shed 3 bases, J shed 5 bases, and the junction held 3 bases outside the gene matches. In germline, CDR1 is SGDLS, CDR2 YYNGEE. There are 15 residues in the CDR3. The source was peripheral blood mononuclear cells (PBMCs), collected before the second cycle of nivolumab. This TCR derives from a human donor with classical Hodgkin lymphoma. This chain connects TRBV9 to TRBJ2-5, with 14 bases that match TRBD2. The CDR3 nucleotides read TGTGCCAGCAGCGCCGGGACTAGCGGGGGTGAGACCCAGTACTTC. Amino acid sequence: CASSAGTSGGETQYF.